This entry is about one T cell receptor (beta chain). Which antigen it targets is not known. No base qualities exist here, and no much larger clone lies one base off it. This entry belongs to a study of regulatory T cells in long-lasting Graves disease (dated by TCRdb to the early 2020s). The study in broad terms: To count as having persistent Graves' disease, a patient had to have received antithyroid drug treatment for over 5 years with TSH receptor autoantibodies remaining persistently positive. Patients with persistent Graves' disease were compared with patients with newly diagnosed Graves' disease using TCR sequencing and RNA sequencing of peripheral blood. The study was registered as a clinical trial and conducted in China. A total of roughly 35 samples were covered by TCR sequencing, comprising about 13 persistent and 20 or so newly diagnosed Graves' disease patients. Antithyroid drugs had been taken for approximately 10 years on average by persistent Graves' disease patients in the clinical cohort.

Counted from cysteine to phenylalanine, this CDR3 has 15 amino acids. The sequence is cut down to CDR3 DNA, 45 bases in frame from base 1. Trimming removed 0 bases from V and 0 bases from J, leaving 9 bases between the germline ends. Reading the germline V gene (reference sequence) gives CDR1 GTSNPN and CDR2 SVGIG. What the work shows at the level of the full study, not this receptor alone: Only peripheral blood was studied, because thyroid tissue, the primary lesion, was inaccessible. Persistent patients shared more public clonotypes among themselves (2,741) than newly diagnosed patients did (approximately 870). Sequencing and analysis were restricted to the TCR beta chain. As a limitation, the authors acknowledged that the small sample size may reduce accuracy. Compared with newly diagnosed patients, persistent Graves' disease patients had lower TCR Shannon entropy and fewer highly expanded clones, which suggests clonal expansion. Preferential use of TRBV28, TRBJ1-2 and TRBJ2-5 was observed in persistent disease, whereas TRBV20-1 and TRBJ2-1 were favored in newly diagnosed disease.

The protocol used for the library was multiplex PCR. Instrument on record: Illumina HiSeq 4000. iRepertoire HTBI primers and Arm-PCR amplification of CDR3 regions were used to construct TCR beta libraries. Before sequencing, the PCR products underwent gel purification. The paper's processing steps were these. Gene usage analysis of CDR3 amino acid clonotypes used the 60 to 75 TRBV and around 13 TRBJ segments found across samples. COPE and FqMerger were used to merge the filtered high-quality paired reads into contigs. BLAST was used to align contigs to the IMGT TRBV, TRBD and TRBJ reference genes, and CDR3 was defined following IMGT. Any clonotype with a frequency above 0.1% was classified as a highly expanded clone. Shannon entropy served as the measure of repertoire diversity, while the Gini coefficient captured V-J evenness. A clonotype was considered public if more than one individual shared it. TCRdb reprocessed the public reads (quality trimming at Q25 with fastp, clone calling with MiXCR) and kept in-frame beta chains. Duplicate CDR3 protein sequences are folded into a single record with the most common DNA and genes. It is TCRdb's table, rather than the study itself, that gives the V and J calls and clone size. The sample table holds a few hundred thousand distinct CDR3 sequences, of which approximately 25% were seen once. The biggest ten clones account for approximately 30% of the sample.

Reading the label with the study, this specimen's time point is: persistent/refractory GD, antithyroid drugs over 5 years with positive TRAb. For both TCR sequencing and RNA sequencing, RNA was extracted from PBMCs in TRIzol. The diagnosis of Graves' disease was made according to American Thyroid Association guidelines. Patients were recruited from an endocrinology department in Xi'an, China. Each patient gave about 9.1 milliliters of peripheral blood, collected in an EDTA anticoagulant tube. Ficoll Paque Plus density gradient separation was used to isolate PBMCs, and no additional T cell sorting was done. An Agilent 2100 Bioanalyzer and agarose gel were used to check RNA quality, and a NanoDrop 2000 was used to measure RNA concentration.

The sequence is built from TRBV30 and TRBJ2-1, with no D gene named confidently. The sequencing used peripheral blood mononuclear cells (PBMCs), collected when the disease was refractory, from a patient treated with antithyroid drugs. The source is a woman aged 40-49 years with Graves disease. Donor details come from another sample of the same person, matched by shared clones. The CDR3 is CAWSVGVSSYNEQFF. In nucleotide form, the sequence is TGTGCCTGGAGTGTAGGAGTCTCCTCCTACAATGAGCAGTTCTTC.